This T cell receptor beta chain comes out of a study of blood T cells in healthy people across ages. Study-wide findings and caveats: Diversity estimated from one million T cells was considered an underestimate. Significant beta diversity loss was already apparent by age roughly 40, declining roughly linearly.

A sample-barcoded 5' primer and a J-beta primer mix were used in a second PCR of about 7 to 12 cycles. Tags on each cDNA molecule came from a template-switch adaptor with 12 random nucleotides. TCRdb fed the 5' RACE reads into MiXCR, producing one record per CDR3 protein. This table holds roughly 2 million distinct CDR3 sequences, around half found once. Only a few counts were recorded for this clonotype. Its specificity is not known. Total RNA was isolated from each sample in quantities of at least 6 micrograms. Sequencing was performed on blood. The receptor was isolated from a woman in her forties in good health.

CDR3 in amino acids: CSARGQLINYGYTF. The CDR3 DNA sequence: TGCAGTGCTAGGGGACAGCTGATCAACTATGGCTACACCTTC. The chain has TRBV20-1 and TRBJ1-2, with 7 positions matching TRBD1. With 3 bases clipped from V and 2 bases from J, the junction kept 6 bases outside the gene matches. Germline CDR1 DFQATT, CDR2 SNEGSKA (reference sequence). The CDR3 totals 14 residues.